Listed below are T cell receptor beta chains from one sample, sequenced in a study of T cell responses to AZD1222 COVID-19 vaccine. Sequenced by immunoSEQ multiplex PCR; TCRdb stores in-frame clones only, minus some. Of 150,000 to 180,000 clones listed, around 89% are singletons. The input for sequencing was peripheral blood, taken on day 0 of AZD1222 vaccination. Receptors originate from an adult in good health. CDR3s include the opening cysteine and the closing phenylalanine or tryptophan. The listing skips clone size in some rows; elsewhere it reads once, few, many or a size class.

v_gene	abundance	CDR3aa
TRBV5-1	.	CASSLSGNTGELFF
TRBV6-5	.	CASFPGQGNSPLHF
TRBV5-1	.	CASSLGQGDGYTF
TRBV27	.	CASSLSKGGRNTEAFF
TRBV5-1	.	CASSPRTGSDTQYF
TRBV7-2	few	CASSLEGAGQGQPQHF
TRBV6-1	.	CASSDPYGYTF
TRBV10-2	.	CASSEEGGADTEAFF
TRBV20-1	.	CSASPSGGIYNEQFF
TRBV5-4	.	CASSLEGANYGYTF
TRBV6-2/TRBV6-3	.	CASSYVLNPGEKETQYF
TRBV6-5	few	CAKKDPDCNEQFF
TRBV7-9	.	CASSASRGEQYF
TRBV13	few	CASSFWGVVDEQYF
TRBV12-3/TRBV12-4	.	CASRQSSGNTIYF
TRBV5-6	once	CASSLAGTGGLNYGYTF
TRBV18	.	CASSPPSRATNEKLFF
TRBV7-2	.	CASTSAGGRDTQYF
TRBV11-3	.	CASSLGGGGTDTQYF
TRBV11-3	.	CASSSRAVSYNEQFF
TRBV6-6	once	CASRSGPQQFF
TRBV11-1	.	CASSAGTGGSQPQHF
TRBV28	.	CASSYGSTGYGYTF
TRBV11-1	once	CASSKIGQGASGYTF
TRBV18	.	CASSPPTGVTYEQYF
TRBV11-3	.	CASSLDSGLNSEAFF
TRBV6-6	.	CASSYSAGRNEKLFF
TRBV7-9	.	CASSLETGGNQPQHF
TRBV6-2/TRBV6-3	once	CASSPIQGPGELFF